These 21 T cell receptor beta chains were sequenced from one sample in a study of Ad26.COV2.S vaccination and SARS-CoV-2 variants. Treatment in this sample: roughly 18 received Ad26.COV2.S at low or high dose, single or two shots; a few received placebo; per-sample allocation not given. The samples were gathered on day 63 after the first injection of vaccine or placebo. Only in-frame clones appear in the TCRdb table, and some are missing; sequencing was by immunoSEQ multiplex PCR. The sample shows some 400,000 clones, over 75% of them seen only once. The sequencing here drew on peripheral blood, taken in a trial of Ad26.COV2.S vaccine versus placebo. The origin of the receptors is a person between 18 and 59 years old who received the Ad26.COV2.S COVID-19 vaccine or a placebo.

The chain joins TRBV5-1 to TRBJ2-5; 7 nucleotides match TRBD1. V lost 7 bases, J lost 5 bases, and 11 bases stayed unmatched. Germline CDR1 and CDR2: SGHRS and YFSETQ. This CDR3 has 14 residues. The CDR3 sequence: CASGTRQGSETQYF. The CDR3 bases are TGCGCCAGCGGGACCAGACAGGGCAGCGAGACCCAGTACTTC.

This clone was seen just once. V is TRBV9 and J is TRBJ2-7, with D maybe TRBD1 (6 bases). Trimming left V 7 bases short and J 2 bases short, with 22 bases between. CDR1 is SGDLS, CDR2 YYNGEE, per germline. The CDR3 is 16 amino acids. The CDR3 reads CASGGVASGAAYEQYF. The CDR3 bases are TGTGCCAGCGGGGGAGTAGCATCAGGGGCGGCCTACGAGCAGTACTTC. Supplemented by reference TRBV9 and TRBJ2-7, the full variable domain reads DSGVTQTPKHLITATGQRVTLRCSPRSGDLSVYWYQQSLDQGLQFLIQYYNGEERAKGNILERFSAQQFPDLHSELNLSSLELGDSALYFCASGGVASGAAYEQYFGPGTRLTVT.

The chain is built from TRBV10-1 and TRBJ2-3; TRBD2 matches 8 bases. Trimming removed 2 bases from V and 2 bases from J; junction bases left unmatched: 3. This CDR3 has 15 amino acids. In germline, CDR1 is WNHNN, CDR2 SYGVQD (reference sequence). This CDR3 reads CASSEGLAITDTQYF. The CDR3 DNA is TGCGCCAGCAGTGAGGGACTAGCTATCACAGATACGCAGTATTTT.

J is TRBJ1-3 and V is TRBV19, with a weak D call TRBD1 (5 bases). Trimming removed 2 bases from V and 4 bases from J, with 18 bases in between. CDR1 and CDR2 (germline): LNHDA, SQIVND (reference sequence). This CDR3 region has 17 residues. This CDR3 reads CASSIMAGRGSGNTIYF. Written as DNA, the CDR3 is TGTGCCAGTAGTATAATGGCGGGAAGGGGATCAGGAAACACCATATATTTT.

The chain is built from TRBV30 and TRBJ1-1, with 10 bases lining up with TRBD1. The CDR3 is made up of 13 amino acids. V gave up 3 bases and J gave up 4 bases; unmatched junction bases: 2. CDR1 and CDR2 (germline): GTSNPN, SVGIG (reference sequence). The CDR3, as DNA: TGTGCCTGGAGCCGGACAGGGGGCACTGAAGCTTTCTTT. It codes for CAWSRTGGTEAFF.

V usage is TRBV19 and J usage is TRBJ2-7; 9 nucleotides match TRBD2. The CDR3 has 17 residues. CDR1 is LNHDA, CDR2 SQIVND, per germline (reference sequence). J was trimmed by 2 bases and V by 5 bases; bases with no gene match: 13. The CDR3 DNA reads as TGTGCCAGTAGTGCCCCTCCCCTCCGCGGGAGGGCCTACGAGCAGTACTTC. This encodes CASSAPPLRGRAYEQYF.

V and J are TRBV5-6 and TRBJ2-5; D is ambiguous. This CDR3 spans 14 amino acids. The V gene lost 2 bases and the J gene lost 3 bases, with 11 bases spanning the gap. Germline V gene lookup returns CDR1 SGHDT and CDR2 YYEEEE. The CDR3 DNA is TGTGCCAGCAGCTTAAGTGGCGGAAAAGAGACCCAGTACTTC. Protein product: CASSLSGGKETQYF.

The CDR3 DNA reads TGCGCCAGCAGCTTGGTTAGCGGAGGCGGGACCGGGGAGCTGTTTTTT. It is translated as CASSLVSGGGTGELFF. V usage is TRBV5-1 and J usage is TRBJ2-2, with D perhaps matching TRBD2 (6 bases). Trimming took 0 bases from V and 5 from J, leaving 14 bases between them. This CDR3 spans 16 amino acids. The germline gives CDR1 SGHRS, CDR2 YFSETQ.

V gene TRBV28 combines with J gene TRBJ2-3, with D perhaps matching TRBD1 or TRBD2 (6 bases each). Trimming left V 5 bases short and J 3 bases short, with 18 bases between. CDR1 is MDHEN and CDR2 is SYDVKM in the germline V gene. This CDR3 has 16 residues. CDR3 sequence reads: CASSPRRGKGTDTQYF. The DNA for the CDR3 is TGTGCCAGCAGTCCGCGGAGGGGGAAAGGGACAGATACGCAGTATTTT.

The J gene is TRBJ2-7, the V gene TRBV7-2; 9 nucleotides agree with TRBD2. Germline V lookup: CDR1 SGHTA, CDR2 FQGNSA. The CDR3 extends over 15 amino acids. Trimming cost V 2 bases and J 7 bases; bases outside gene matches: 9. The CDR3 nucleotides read TGTGCCAGCAGCTTACAAAGCGGGAGGTCCAGAGAGCAGTACTTC. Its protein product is CASSLQSGRSREQYF.

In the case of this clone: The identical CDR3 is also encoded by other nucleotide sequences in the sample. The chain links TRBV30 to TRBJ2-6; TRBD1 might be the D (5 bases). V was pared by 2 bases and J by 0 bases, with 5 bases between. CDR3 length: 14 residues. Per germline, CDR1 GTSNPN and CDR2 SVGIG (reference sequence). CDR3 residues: CAWSRGSGANVLTF. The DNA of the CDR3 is TGTGCCTGGAGTAGGGGCTCTGGGGCCAACGTCCTGACTTTC.

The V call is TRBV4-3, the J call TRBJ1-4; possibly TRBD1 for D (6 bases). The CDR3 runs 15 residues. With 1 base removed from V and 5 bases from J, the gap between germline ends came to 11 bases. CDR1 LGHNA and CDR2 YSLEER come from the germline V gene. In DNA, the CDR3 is TGCGCCAGCAGCCAAGCCCCAGGGGCGAATGAAAAACTGTTTTTT. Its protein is CASSQAPGANEKLFF.

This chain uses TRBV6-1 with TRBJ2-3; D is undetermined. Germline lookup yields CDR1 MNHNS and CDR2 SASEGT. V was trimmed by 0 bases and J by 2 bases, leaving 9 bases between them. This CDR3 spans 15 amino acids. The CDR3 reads CASSEANGYTDTQYF. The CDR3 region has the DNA TGTGCCAGCAGTGAAGCGAACGGCTACACAGATACGCAGTATTTT.

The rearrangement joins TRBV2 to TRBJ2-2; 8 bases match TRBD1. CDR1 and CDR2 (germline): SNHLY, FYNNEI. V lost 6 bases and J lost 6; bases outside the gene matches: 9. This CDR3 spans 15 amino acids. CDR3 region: CASRGRQGIAGELFF. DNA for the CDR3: TGTGCCAGCAGAGGGCGACAGGGGATAGCCGGGGAGCTGTTTTTT.

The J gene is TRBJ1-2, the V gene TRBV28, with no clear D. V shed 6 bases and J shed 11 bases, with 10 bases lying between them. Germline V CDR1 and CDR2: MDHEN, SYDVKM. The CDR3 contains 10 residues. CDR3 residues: CASSTVLYTF. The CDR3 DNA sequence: TGTGCCAGCAGCACAGTACTTTACACCTTC.

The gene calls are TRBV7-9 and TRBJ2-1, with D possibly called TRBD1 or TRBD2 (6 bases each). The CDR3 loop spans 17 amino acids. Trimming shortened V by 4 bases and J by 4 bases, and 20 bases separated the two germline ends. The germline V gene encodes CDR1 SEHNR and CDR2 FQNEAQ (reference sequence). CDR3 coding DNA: TGTGCCAGCAGCTCGAGCTTCAGAGGGGGGCAGTACAATGAGCAGTTCTTC. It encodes CASSSSFRGGQYNEQFF.

This chain's CDR3 is CASSSPRGGSYEQYF. In nucleotides, the CDR3 is TGTGCCAGCAGCTCCCCGCGGGGGGGCTCCTACGAGCAGTACTTC. The J gene is TRBJ2-7, the V gene TRBV7-9, with 9 bases lining up with TRBD2. Looked up from germline, CDR1 is SEHNR and CDR2 is FQNEAQ (reference sequence). V dropped 4 bases and J dropped 0; count of bases not matched to a gene: 4. The CDR3 sequence is 15 residues long.

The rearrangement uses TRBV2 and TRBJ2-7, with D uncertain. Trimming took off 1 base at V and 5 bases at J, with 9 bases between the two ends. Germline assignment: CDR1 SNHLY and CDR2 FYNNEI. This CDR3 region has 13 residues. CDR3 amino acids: CASSEVARHEQYF. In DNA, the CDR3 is TGTGCCAGCAGTGAAGTGGCTAGGCACGAGCAGTACTTC.

The CDR3 sequence: CATSRTTGPQETQYF. The CDR3, as DNA: TGTGCCACCAGCAGAACGACAGGACCCCAAGAGACCCAGTACTTC. V gene TRBV15 combines with J gene TRBJ2-5; a possible D gene is TRBD1 (6 bases). Germline values: CDR1 LNHNV, CDR2 YYDKDF (reference sequence). Trimming stripped 2 bases from V and 1 base from J, with 11 bases between. This CDR3 has 15 amino acids.

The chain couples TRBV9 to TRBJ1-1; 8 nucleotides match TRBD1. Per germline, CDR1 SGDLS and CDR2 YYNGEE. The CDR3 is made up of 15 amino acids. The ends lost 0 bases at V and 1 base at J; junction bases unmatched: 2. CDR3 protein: CASSVAGGRNTEAFF. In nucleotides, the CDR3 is TGTGCCAGCAGCGTAGCAGGGGGCAGGAACACTGAAGCTTTCTTT.

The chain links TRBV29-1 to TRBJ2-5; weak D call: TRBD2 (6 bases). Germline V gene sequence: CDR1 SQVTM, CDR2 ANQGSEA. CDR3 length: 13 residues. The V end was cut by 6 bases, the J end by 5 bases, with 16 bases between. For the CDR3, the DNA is TGCAGCGTCCCCCCGTGGGGGGTTGAGACCCAGTACTTC. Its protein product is CSVPPWGVETQYF. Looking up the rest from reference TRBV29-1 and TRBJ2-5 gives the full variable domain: SAVISQKPSRDICQRGTSLTIQCQVDSQVTMMFWYRQQPGQSLTLIATANQGSEATYESGFVIDKFPISRPNLTFSTLTVSNMSPEDSSIYLCSVPPWGVETQYFGPGTRLLVL.